Each of the 25 T cell receptor beta chains below was sequenced from the same sample in a study of Ad26.COV2.S vaccination and SARS-CoV-2 variants. Some clones are missing from TCRdb's copy, which holds only in-frame ones; the method was immunoSEQ multiplex PCR. The table has about 350,000 clones, 85% seen once. Specified treatment: approximately 18 received Ad26.COV2.S at low or high dose, single or two shots; several received placebo; per-sample allocation not given. Each sample was drawn 63 days after the first injection (of vaccine or placebo). Sequenced material: peripheral blood, taken in a trial of Ad26.COV2.S vaccine versus placebo. These receptors were taken from a person between 18 and 65 years old who received the Ad26.COV2.S COVID-19 vaccine or a placebo.

The rearrangement links TRBV5-6 to TRBJ1-2; D not resolved. Between the trimmed V and J ends, which lost 2 bases and 6 bases, there was a span of 11 bases. Germline CDR1 SGHDT, CDR2 YYEEEE. The CDR3 has 13 residues. The CDR3 bases are TGTGCCAGCAGCTTCGGCCAGGCTGATGGCTACACCTTC. The encoded protein is CASSFGQADGYTF.

In its sample, this clone was seen once. This sequence joins TRBV19 and TRBJ2-7; no clear D. V shed 6 bases and J shed 6 bases, with 15 bases lying between them. Germline V lookup: CDR1 LNHDA, CDR2 SQIVND (reference sequence). This CDR3 region has 13 residues. CDR3 sequence (DNA): TGTGCCAGTAGAGACAAGGGTTCGCGCGAGCAGTACTTC. Translating gives CASRDKGSREQYF.

This clone was counted a single time. V and J are TRBV6-5 and TRBJ2-7; 11 bases map to TRBD1. CDR3 size: 14 residues. Germline CDR1 reads MNHEY; CDR2 reads SVGAGI. Unmatched junction bases numbered 10, after V lost 6 bases and J lost 9 bases. Here the CDR3 reads CASSRGGQGARQYF. The CDR3, as DNA: TGTGCCAGCAGCAGGGGAGGACAGGGGGCGAGGCAGTACTTC.

This chain uses TRBV5-1 with TRBJ1-2; maybe TRBD1 (5 bases). The V gene lost 4 bases and the J gene lost 9 bases, with 16 bases spanning the gap. Germline-derived CDR1 and CDR2 are SGHRS and YFSETQ. The CDR3 is 13 amino acids. CDR3 protein: CASSGDGTPSYTF. Written as DNA, the CDR3 is TGCGCCAGCAGCGGCGACGGGACCCCAAGCTACACCTTC.

In this sample, this clone turned up a few times. In DNA, the CDR3 is TGTGCCAGCAGCGTATGCCTATTATACGAGCAGTACTTC. Translating gives CASSVCLLYEQYF. The chain carries TRBV9 and TRBJ2-7, with D uncertain. This CDR3 has 13 amino acids. Trimming shortened V by 1 base and J by 4 bases, and 9 bases separated the two germline ends. The germline V gene encodes CDR1 SGDLS and CDR2 YYNGEE.

This chain joins TRBV10-3 and TRBJ1-2; D is uncertain. V gave up 3 bases and J gave up 5 bases, with 10 bases separating them. Germline-derived CDR1 and CDR2 are ENHRY and SYGVKD. The CDR3 consists of 13 residues. The DNA of the CDR3 is TGTGCCATCAGTGACGCGAAACCGTATGGCTACACCTTC. As protein: CAISDAKPYGYTF.

V and J are TRBV7-9 and TRBJ2-2; D uncertain. CDR1 and CDR2 from the germline V gene are SEHNR and FQNEAQ (reference sequence). This CDR3 contains 14 residues. The V gene lost 5 bases and the J gene lost 0 bases, with 7 bases spanning the gap. CDR3 amino acids: CASSLTPNTGELFF. As DNA, the CDR3 is TGTGCCAGCAGCCTTACACCGAACACCGGGGAGCTGTTTTTT. Drawing the rest from reference TRBV7-9 and TRBJ2-2, the complete variable domain is DTGVSQNPRHKITKRGQNVTFRCDPISEHNRLYWYRQTLGQGPEFLTYFQNEAQLEKSRLLSDRFSAERPKGSFSTLEIQRTEQGDSAMYLCASSLTPNTGELFFGEGSRLTVL.

The chain combines TRBV5-4 with TRBJ1-2, with TRBD1 as a possible D gene (5 bases). Germline CDR1 SGHNT, CDR2 YYREEE (reference sequence). This CDR3 contains 15 residues. Deletions cut 4 bases from V and 6 bases from J, with 19 bases between. CDR3 loop: CASSVPGPTRHGYTF. CDR3 sequence (DNA): TGTGCCAGCAGCGTCCCGGGACCGACCCGCCATGGCTACACCTTC.

The chain couples TRBV29-1 to TRBJ2-7, with 7 positions matching TRBD1. Losses at the gene ends were 6 bases for V and 2 bases for J; bases not matched to a gene: 4. The length of the CDR3 is 12 residues. Germline V lookup: CDR1 SQVTM, CDR2 ANQGSEA. This chain's CDR3 is CSVGQSTYEQYF. The CDR3 DNA is TGCAGCGTGGGACAGTCAACCTACGAGCAGTACTTC.

The rearrangement links TRBV12-3 or TRBV12-4 to TRBJ2-1; D tentatively reads TRBD1 or TRBD2 (5 bases each). CDR3 length equals 11 residues. V was shortened by 3 bases and J by 12 bases, with 9 bases between the two germline ends. In DNA form, the CDR3 reads TGTGCCAGCAGTTTCTGGGACGGGCAGTTCTTC. This sequence encodes CASSFWDGQFF.

The chain links TRBV3-1 (or the pseudogene TRBV3-2) to TRBJ1-1, with 7 bases identical to TRBD1. Germline lookup yields CDR1 LGHDT and CDR2 YNNKEL (reference sequence). With 4 bases clipped from V and 4 bases from J, the junction kept 9 bases outside the gene matches. The CDR3 sequence is 15 residues long. This CDR3 reads CASSRGRGVGTEAFF. The DNA of the CDR3 is TGTGCCAGCAGCCGTGGCAGGGGGGTAGGCACTGAAGCTTTCTTT.

The chain combines TRBV3-1 (or the pseudogene TRBV3-2) with TRBJ1-5, with D maybe TRBD1 (6 bases). The germline CDR1 and CDR2 sequences are LGHDT and YNNKEL (reference sequence). V gave up 1 base and J gave up 0 bases, with 22 bases separating them. CDR3 length: 20 residues. The CDR3 bases are TGTGCCAGCAGCCAAGGTGGGGGGCCTCACACCCACTATAGCAATCAGCCCCAGCATTTT. It specifies CASSQGGGPHTHYSNQPQHF.

This clone was seen a handful of times. J is TRBJ1-3 and V is TRBV7-9; D possibly corresponds to TRBD1 (6 bases). The germline V gene encodes CDR1 SEHNR and CDR2 FQNEAQ (reference sequence). The CDR3 consists of 14 residues. Trimming took off 5 bases at V and 12 bases at J, with 20 bases between the two ends. The CDR3 is CASSRRTGLEHIYF. For the CDR3, the DNA is TGTGCCAGCAGCCGTCGAACAGGGCTGGAACACATATATTTT.

A note on this clone: The same CDR3 can be traced to other DNA sequences in this sample. V is TRBV7-2 and J is TRBJ2-7, with 12 bases fitting TRBD2. With 2 bases clipped from V and 4 bases from J, the junction kept 6 bases outside the gene matches. The V gene's germline CDR1 is SGHTA and CDR2 FQGNSA. The CDR3 runs to 16 residues. The CDR3 DNA follows: TGTGCCAGCAGCTTACTGGGACTAGCGGGTGGGTACGAGCAGTACTTC. Its translation is CASSLLGLAGGYEQYF.

To note about this clone: Other DNA sequences in the sample encode the same CDR3. CDR3 in DNA: TGTGCCAGCAGCCTACTAGCGGGAGCCCCCTACGAGCAGTACTTC. It encodes CASSLLAGAPYEQYF. The V gene is TRBV27, the J gene TRBJ2-7; 11 nucleotides match TRBD2. Looked up from germline, CDR1 is MNHEY and CDR2 is SMNVEV (reference sequence). CDR3 length equals 15 residues. V lost 6 bases and J lost 2; bases outside the gene matches: 6.

The rearrangement links TRBV18 to TRBJ2-7; no definite D call. The CDR3 has 11 residues. Trimming took off 1 base at V and 13 bases at J, with 11 bases between the two ends. Germline V gene lookup returns CDR1 KGHSH and CDR2 LQKENI. This CDR3 is CASSPQDLNYF. Here the CDR3 DNA reads TGTGCCAGCTCACCACAGGATCTAAATTACTTC.

This clone was seen a single time. The chain employs TRBV11-3 and TRBJ2-3; no clear D gene. From germline, CDR1 is SGHNT and CDR2 YENEEA. V was shortened by 0 bases and J by 2 bases, with 3 bases between the two germline ends. The CDR3 totals 13 residues. Here the CDR3 reads CASSLDPTDTQYF. Here the CDR3 DNA reads TGTGCCAGCAGCTTAGATCCCACAGATACGCAGTATTTT.

The chain joins TRBV3-1 (or the pseudogene TRBV3-2) to TRBJ2-1, with D tentatively TRBD1 (6 bases). The CDR3 covers 15 residues. Germline CDR1 LGHDT, CDR2 YNNKEL (reference sequence). V was clipped by 5 bases and J by 1 base, with 12 bases between them. CDR3 coding DNA: TGTGCCAGCAGCATAGACAGGTTGTCCTACAATGAGCAGTTCTTC. It specifies CASSIDRLSYNEQFF.

The CDR3 sequence is CASSLGLSIGGYTF. The CDR3 DNA follows: TGCGCCAGCAGCTTAGGACTCTCGATCGGGGGCTACACCTTC. The chain recombines TRBV5-1 with TRBJ1-2; D not certain. The CDR3 length is 14 residues. V dropped 2 bases and J dropped 8 bases, with 16 bases sitting between them. Germline assignment: CDR1 SGHRS and CDR2 YFSETQ.

This rearrangement joins TRBV27 to TRBJ2-5; D is ambiguous. Germline-derived CDR1 and CDR2 are MNHEY and SMNVEV (reference sequence). CDR3 length equals 15 residues. V was pared by 2 bases and J by 2 bases, with 12 bases between. CDR3 loop: CASSLNGRQQETQYF. The CDR3 region has the DNA TGTGCCAGCAGTTTAAACGGGCGGCAGCAAGAGACCCAGTACTTC.

Details on this clone: The same CDR3 is also encoded by other DNA sequences in this sample. The V call is TRBV7-2, the J call TRBJ2-1; 10 positions agree with TRBD2. Germline loops: CDR1 SGHTA, CDR2 FQGNSA. This CDR3 comprises 15 residues. V lost 3 bases to trimming and J lost 3 bases; unmatched junction nucleotides: 2. DNA for the CDR3: TGTGCCAGCAGCTTTAGCGGGGGGCACTACAATGAGCAGTTCTTC. Encoded protein: CASSFSGGHYNEQFF.

The sample holds one count of this clone. The rearrangement uses TRBV9 and TRBJ2-7; the D gene is possibly TRBD2 (6 bases). Trimming cost V 2 bases and J 6 bases, with 18 bases left between them. The germline V gene has CDR1 SGDLS and CDR2 YYNGEE. This CDR3 comprises 15 residues. CDR3 protein: CASSVSQVGLGEQYF. DNA of the CDR3: TGTGCCAGCAGCGTGTCACAGGTGGGACTCGGCGAGCAGTACTTC.

The J gene is TRBJ2-3, the V gene TRBV5-5; possibly TRBD1 for D (7 bases). The V gene lost 4 bases and the J gene lost 6 bases, with 21 bases spanning the gap. This CDR3 is built from 16 residues. Germline V gene data show CDR1 as SGHKS and CDR2 as YYEKEE (reference sequence). The CDR3, as DNA: TGTGCCAGCAGCCCCCAGGGGGGCGGATTATTTGATACGCAGTATTTT. This gives the protein CASSPQGGGLFDTQYF. The full variable domain, completed using reference TRBV5-5 and TRBJ2-3, is DAGVTQSPTHLIKTRGQQVTLRCSPISGHKSVSWYQQVLGQGPQFIFQYYEKEERGRGNFPDRFSARQFPNYSSELNVNALLLGDSALYLCASSPQGGGLFDTQYFGPGTRLTVL.

V usage is TRBV5-3 and J usage is TRBJ2-5; D call uncertain. TRBV5-3 is noted as an ORF with a role that remains uncertain. The CDR3 is 16 residues long. V was trimmed by 9 bases and J by 3 bases, leaving 24 bases between them. The CDR3 nucleotides are TGTGCCACCGAATACCTCTGGAGTCTAGAGAAAGAGACCCAGTACTTC. This encodes CATEYLWSLEKETQYF.

J is TRBJ1-6 and V is TRBV20-1; D not certain. This CDR3 region has 10 residues. V was trimmed by 4 bases and J by 14 bases, leaving 9 bases between them. The V gene's germline CDR1 is DFQATT and CDR2 SNEGSKA (reference sequence). CDR3 residues: CSAKKETLHF. CDR3 sequence (DNA): TGCAGTGCTAAGAAAGAGACCCTCCACTTT.